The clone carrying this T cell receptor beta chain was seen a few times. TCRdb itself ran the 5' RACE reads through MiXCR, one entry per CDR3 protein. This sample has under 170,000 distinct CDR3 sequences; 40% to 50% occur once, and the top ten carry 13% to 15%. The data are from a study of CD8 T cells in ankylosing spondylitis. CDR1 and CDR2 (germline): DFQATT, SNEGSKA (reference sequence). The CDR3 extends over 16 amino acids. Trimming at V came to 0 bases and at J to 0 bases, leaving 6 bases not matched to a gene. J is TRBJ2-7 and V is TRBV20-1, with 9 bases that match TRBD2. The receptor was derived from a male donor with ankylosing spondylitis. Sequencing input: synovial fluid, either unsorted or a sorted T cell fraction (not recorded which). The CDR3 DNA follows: TGCAGTGCTAGAGAAGCGGGAGGACGCTACTCCTACGAGCAGTACTTC. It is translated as CSAREAGGRYSYEQYF.